This section outlines one T cell receptor beta chain sequence together with its context. Profiled with immunoSEQ multiplex PCR; TCRdb holds only in-frame clones, not every one. The sample contains 55,000 to 80,000 clones, 65% to 85% of which appear only once. The sample originates from a study of blood T cell repertoires in COVID-19. This CDR3 comprises 16 residues. V shed 3 bases and J 5 bases; nucleotides not matched to a gene: 11. Germline lookup yields CDR1 SGHDN and CDR2 FVKESK. Source material: peripheral blood. The J gene is TRBJ1-1, the V gene TRBV14; 8 positions agree with TRBD1. The source is a man in his fifties or sixties with active COVID-19. CDR3 sequence reads: CASSQLTQGARTEAFF. As DNA, the CDR3 is TGTGCCAGCAGCCAGTTAACGCAGGGGGCGAGAACTGAAGCTTTCTTT.